This is a list of T cell receptor beta chains from one sample in a study of T cells after yellow fever vaccination. From the 5' RACE reads, TCRdb called clonotypes with MiXCR, one entry per CDR3 protein. This table has 250,000 to 400,000 distinct CDR3 sequences, about 4% appearing once. Sample: PBMCs, taken 5 days after the yellow fever booster vaccination. These receptors originate from a man aged 18 to 30 who received the YFV17D yellow fever vaccine. Each CDR3 is given with its conserved first and last residue. Each record gives: clone size, J gene, D gene, V gene, CDR3 protein, CDR3 DNA. The D gene is left open where the match is weak. Rows give clone size only sometimes, using once, few, many, or a class for an expanded clone.

clone_size: .; j_call: TRBJ1-4; d_call: .; v_call: TRBV24-1; cdr3_aa: CATSDSEREKLFF; cdr3_nt: TGTGCCACCAGTGATTCCGAGCGGGAAAAACTGTTTTTT
clone_size: few; j_call: TRBJ2-5; d_call: .; v_call: TRBV5-1; cdr3_aa: CASSLTAPYQETQYF; cdr3_nt: TGCGCCAGCAGCTTAACAGCTCCTTACCAAGAGACCCAGTACTTC
clone_size: .; j_call: TRBJ2-1; d_call: .; v_call: TRBV6-6; cdr3_aa: CASSYPGDEQFF; cdr3_nt: TGTGCCAGCAGTTACCCAGGCGATGAGCAGTTCTTC
clone_size: many; j_call: TRBJ1-2; d_call: .; v_call: TRBV20-1; cdr3_aa: CSARDYGYTF; cdr3_nt: TGCAGTGCTAGGGATTATGGCTACACCTTC
clone_size: few; j_call: TRBJ1-4; d_call: TRBD1; v_call: TRBV20-1; cdr3_aa: CGTGGNEKLFF; cdr3_nt: TGCGGGACAGGGGGAAACGAAAAACTGTTTTTT
clone_size: few; j_call: TRBJ2-1; d_call: .; v_call: TRBV6-1; cdr3_aa: CASSELEGEQFF; cdr3_nt: TGTGCCAGCAGTGAACTGGAAGGAGAGCAGTTCTTC
clone_size: few; j_call: TRBJ1-2; d_call: .; v_call: TRBV19; cdr3_aa: CASSVGGFGNYGYTF; cdr3_nt: TGTGCCAGTAGTGTCGGCGGGTTTGGGAACTATGGCTACACCTTC
clone_size: many; j_call: TRBJ2-7; d_call: TRBD1; v_call: TRBV5-5; cdr3_aa: CASSFPGQTYEQYF; cdr3_nt: TGTGCCAGCAGCTTCCCGGGACAGACCTACGAGCAGTACTTC
clone_size: .; j_call: TRBJ1-5; d_call: .; v_call: TRBV7-2; cdr3_aa: CASSFVSQGQPQHF; cdr3_nt: TGTGCCAGCAGCTTTGTGTCGCAGGGTCAGCCCCAGCATTTT
clone_size: .; j_call: TRBJ2-1; d_call: .; v_call: TRBV19; cdr3_aa: CASSTGLDRFF; cdr3_nt: TGTGCCAGTAGTACCGGCCTAGATAGGTTCTTC
clone_size: many; j_call: TRBJ2-4; d_call: .; v_call: TRBV5-6; cdr3_aa: CASSLWARNIQYF; cdr3_nt: TGTGCCAGCAGCTTGTGGGCCAGAAACATTCAGTACTTC
clone_size: many; j_call: TRBJ2-2; d_call: TRBD1; v_call: TRBV18; cdr3_aa: CASSPRTGDTGELFF; cdr3_nt: TGTGCCAGCTCACCGAGGACAGGGGACACCGGGGAGCTGTTTTTT
clone_size: many; j_call: TRBJ2-1; d_call: TRBD2; v_call: TRBV7-9; cdr3_aa: CASSLAAGGEGEQFF; cdr3_nt: TGTGCCAGCAGCTTAGCAGCGGGGGGGGAGGGAGAGCAGTTCTTC
clone_size: few; j_call: TRBJ1-2; d_call: .; v_call: TRBV19; cdr3_aa: CASSILLRDYGYTF; cdr3_nt: TGTGCCAGTAGTATTCTCCTTCGGGACTATGGCTACACCTTC
clone_size: many; j_call: TRBJ1-6; d_call: .; v_call: TRBV7-2; cdr3_aa: CASSPHGATPLHF; cdr3_nt: TGTGCCAGCAGCCCTCACGGGGCGACACCCCTCCACTTT
clone_size: .; j_call: TRBJ1-2; d_call: TRBD1; v_call: TRBV4-1; cdr3_aa: CASSQVAPRQGAWCYTF; cdr3_nt: TGCGCCAGCAGCCAAGTTGCCCCTCGGCAGGGGGCTTGGTGCTACACCTTC
clone_size: few; j_call: TRBJ2-1; d_call: .; v_call: TRBV7-2; cdr3_aa: CASSSLGQGHNYNEQFF; cdr3_nt: TGTGCCAGCAGCTCTCTGGGCCAGGGGCACAACTACAATGAGCAGTTCTTC
clone_size: .; j_call: TRBJ2-7; d_call: .; v_call: TRBV30; cdr3_aa: CAWIPTPGAYEQYF; cdr3_nt: TGTGCCTGGATCCCGACCCCAGGGGCCTACGAGCAGTACTTC
clone_size: many; j_call: TRBJ2-3; d_call: TRBD2; v_call: TRBV5-4; cdr3_aa: CASSLRLAGNTDTQYF; cdr3_nt: TGTGCCAGCAGCTTAAGACTAGCGGGGAACACAGATACGCAGTATTTT
clone_size: few; j_call: TRBJ2-2; d_call: .; v_call: TRBV14; cdr3_aa: CASSHVRTGELFF; cdr3_nt: TGTGCCAGCAGCCATGTGCGGACCGGGGAGCTGTTTTTT
clone_size: medium-sized; j_call: TRBJ1-2; d_call: TRBD1; v_call: TRBV5-6; cdr3_aa: CASSLPGQLTYGYTF; cdr3_nt: TGTGCCAGCAGCTTGCCGGGACAGTTAACCTATGGCTACACCTTC
clone_size: many; j_call: TRBJ2-1; d_call: .; v_call: TRBV5-4; cdr3_aa: CASSLAAANNEQFF; cdr3_nt: TGTGCCAGCAGCTTGGCCGCAGCTAACAATGAGCAGTTCTTC
clone_size: few; j_call: TRBJ2-6; d_call: .; v_call: TRBV9; cdr3_aa: CASSVAGSGANVLTF; cdr3_nt: TGTGCCAGCAGCGTAGCGGGTTCCGGGGCCAACGTCCTGACTTTC
clone_size: many; j_call: TRBJ1-1; d_call: .; v_call: TRBV4-3; cdr3_aa: CASSPGGNEAFF; cdr3_nt: TGCGCCAGCAGCCCGGGCGGCAATGAAGCTTTCTTT
clone_size: .; j_call: TRBJ1-5; d_call: .; v_call: TRBV7-2; cdr3_aa: CASSFGGPGPQHF; cdr3_nt: TGTGCCAGCAGCTTTGGGGGGCCGGGGCCCCAGCATTTT
clone_size: .; j_call: TRBJ2-2; d_call: TRBD2; v_call: TRBV5-1; cdr3_aa: CASSWGLAVYTGELFF; cdr3_nt: TGCGCCAGCAGCTGGGGACTAGCGGTTTACACCGGGGAGCTGTTTTTT
clone_size: .; j_call: TRBJ2-3; d_call: .; v_call: TRBV7-3; cdr3_aa: CASSLKRFPDTQYF; cdr3_nt: TGTGCCAGCAGCTTAAAACGGTTCCCAGATACGCAGTATTTT
clone_size: many; j_call: TRBJ1-2; d_call: .; v_call: TRBV25-1; cdr3_aa: CASSDLDGWGYGYTF; cdr3_nt: TGTGCCAGCAGTGATCTCGACGGCTGGGGGTATGGCTACACCTTC
clone_size: .; j_call: TRBJ2-2; d_call: TRBD1; v_call: TRBV27; cdr3_aa: CASSAPGTGTGELFF; cdr3_nt: TGTGCCAGCAGTGCCCCTGGGACAGGGACCGGGGAGCTGTTTTTT
clone_size: few; j_call: TRBJ2-6; d_call: .; v_call: TRBV7-9; cdr3_aa: CASTLGSFGANVLTF; cdr3_nt: TGTGCCAGCACCCTTGGCTCGTTCGGGGCCAACGTCCTGACTTTC
clone_size: .; j_call: TRBJ1-2; d_call: .; v_call: TRBV12-3/TRBV12-4; cdr3_aa: CASSRQNNYGYTF; cdr3_nt: TGTGCCAGCAGTCGACAGAATAACTATGGCTACACCTTC
clone_size: many; j_call: TRBJ1-1; d_call: .; v_call: TRBV5-1; cdr3_aa: CASSSPAAHTEAFF; cdr3_nt: TGCGCCAGCAGCTCCCCGGCAGCCCACACTGAAGCTTTCTTT
clone_size: many; j_call: TRBJ2-3; d_call: TRBD2; v_call: TRBV7-9; cdr3_aa: CASSHPTSGYTDTQYF; cdr3_nt: TGTGCCAGCAGCCATCCTACTAGCGGATACACAGATACGCAGTATTTT
clone_size: few; j_call: TRBJ2-1; d_call: .; v_call: TRBV7-9; cdr3_aa: CASSLGGAAWIWEQFF; cdr3_nt: TGTGCCAGCAGCCTCGGAGGGGCAGCGTGGATTTGGGAGCAGTTCTTC
clone_size: many; j_call: TRBJ1-1; d_call: .; v_call: TRBV7-9; cdr3_aa: CASSPWIMNTEAFF; cdr3_nt: TGTGCCAGCAGCCCCTGGATCATGAACACTGAAGCTTTCTTT
clone_size: .; j_call: TRBJ1-1; d_call: .; v_call: TRBV12-3/TRBV12-4; cdr3_aa: CASSRRLVNTEAFF; cdr3_nt: TGTGCCAGCAGCCGGAGACTCGTGAACACTGAAGCTTTCTTT
clone_size: few; j_call: TRBJ2-2; d_call: .; v_call: TRBV24-1; cdr3_aa: CATSDPSRATGELFF; cdr3_nt: TGTGCCACCAGTGATCCGAGCAGGGCCACCGGGGAGCTGTTTTTT
clone_size: few; j_call: TRBJ2-3; d_call: .; v_call: TRBV7-3; cdr3_aa: CASSSGPRTSTDTQYF; cdr3_nt: TGTGCCAGCAGTTCTGGCCCCAGGACTAGCACAGATACGCAGTATTTT
clone_size: many; j_call: TRBJ1-5; d_call: .; v_call: TRBV7-2; cdr3_aa: CASSLAGEQPQHF; cdr3_nt: TGTGCCAGCAGCTTAGCGGGGGAACAGCCCCAGCATTTT
clone_size: .; j_call: TRBJ2-4; d_call: .; v_call: TRBV6-1; cdr3_aa: CASSEMGQGGNIQYF; cdr3_nt: TGTGCCAGCAGTGAAATGGGTCAAGGGGGTAACATTCAGTACTTC
clone_size: many; j_call: TRBJ2-5; d_call: .; v_call: TRBV9; cdr3_aa: CASSVAGLQETQYF; cdr3_nt: TGTGCCAGCAGCGTAGCTGGGCTCCAAGAGACCCAGTACTTC
clone_size: .; j_call: TRBJ2-7; d_call: TRBD2; v_call: TRBV12-3/TRBV12-4; cdr3_aa: CASSSGGLAGIQYF; cdr3_nt: TGTGCCAGCAGTTCCGGAGGACTAGCGGGTATACAGTACTTC
clone_size: many; j_call: TRBJ2-1; d_call: .; v_call: TRBV3-1; cdr3_aa: CASSRGLSESEQFF; cdr3_nt: TGTGCCAGCAGCCGGGGGCTATCGGAGTCAGAGCAGTTCTTC
clone_size: many; j_call: TRBJ2-5; d_call: .; v_call: TRBV5-6; cdr3_aa: CASSLQGRYQETQYF; cdr3_nt: TGTGCCAGCAGCTTGCAGGGGCGATACCAAGAGACCCAGTACTTC
clone_size: many; j_call: TRBJ1-5; d_call: .; v_call: TRBV5-1; cdr3_aa: CASSLYGSGQPQHF; cdr3_nt: TGCGCCAGCAGCTTGTATGGGTCCGGTCAGCCCCAGCATTTT
clone_size: many; j_call: TRBJ1-5; d_call: .; v_call: TRBV5-1; cdr3_aa: CASSLDSEDQPQHF; cdr3_nt: TGCGCCAGCAGCTTGGACAGCGAGGATCAGCCCCAGCATTTT
clone_size: many; j_call: TRBJ2-7; d_call: .; v_call: TRBV7-2; cdr3_aa: CASSSRYSQGSSYEQYF; cdr3_nt: TGTGCCAGCAGCTCCCGCTATTCCCAGGGAAGCTCCTACGAGCAGTACTTC
clone_size: .; j_call: TRBJ2-2; d_call: .; v_call: TRBV5-5; cdr3_aa: CASSFFAGDYTGELFF; cdr3_nt: TGTGCCAGCAGCTTTTTTGCAGGGGACTACACCGGGGAGCTGTTTTTT
clone_size: .; j_call: TRBJ1-2; d_call: .; v_call: TRBV28; cdr3_aa: CASSLGRPEVYGYTF; cdr3_nt: TGTGCCAGCAGTTTAGGCAGGCCTGAAGTCTATGGCTACACCTTC
clone_size: many; j_call: TRBJ1-6; d_call: .; v_call: TRBV6-5; cdr3_aa: CASSYSRGRASSPLHF; cdr3_nt: TGTGCCAGCAGTTACTCCCGCGGCAGGGCGAGTTCACCCCTCCACTTT
clone_size: few; j_call: TRBJ1-4; d_call: .; v_call: TRBV3-1; cdr3_aa: CASSQERRVHEKLFF; cdr3_nt: TGTGCCAGCAGCCAAGAAAGGAGAGTACATGAAAAACTGTTTTTT
clone_size: many; j_call: TRBJ2-5; d_call: .; v_call: TRBV12-3/TRBV12-4; cdr3_aa: CASSFSLAGLETQYF; cdr3_nt: TGTGCCAGCAGTTTTAGTCTGGCGGGGTTGGAGACCCAGTACTTC
clone_size: few; j_call: TRBJ2-3; d_call: TRBD2; v_call: TRBV9; cdr3_aa: CASSLERGTSTDTQYF; cdr3_nt: TGTGCCAGCAGCTTGGAGCGGGGGACTAGCACAGATACGCAGTATTTT